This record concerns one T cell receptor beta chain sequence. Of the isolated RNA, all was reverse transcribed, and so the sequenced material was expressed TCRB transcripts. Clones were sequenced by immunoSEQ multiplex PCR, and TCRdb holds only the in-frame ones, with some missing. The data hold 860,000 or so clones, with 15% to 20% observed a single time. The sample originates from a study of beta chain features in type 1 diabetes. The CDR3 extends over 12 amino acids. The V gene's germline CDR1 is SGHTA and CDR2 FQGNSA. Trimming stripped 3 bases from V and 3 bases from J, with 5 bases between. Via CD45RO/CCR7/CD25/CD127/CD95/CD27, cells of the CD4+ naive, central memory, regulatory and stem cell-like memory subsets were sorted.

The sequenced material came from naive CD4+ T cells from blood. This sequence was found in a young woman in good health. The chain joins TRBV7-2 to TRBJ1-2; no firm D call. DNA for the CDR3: TGTGCCAGCAGCTTCTCTGACTATGGCTACACCTTC. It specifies CASSFSDYGYTF.